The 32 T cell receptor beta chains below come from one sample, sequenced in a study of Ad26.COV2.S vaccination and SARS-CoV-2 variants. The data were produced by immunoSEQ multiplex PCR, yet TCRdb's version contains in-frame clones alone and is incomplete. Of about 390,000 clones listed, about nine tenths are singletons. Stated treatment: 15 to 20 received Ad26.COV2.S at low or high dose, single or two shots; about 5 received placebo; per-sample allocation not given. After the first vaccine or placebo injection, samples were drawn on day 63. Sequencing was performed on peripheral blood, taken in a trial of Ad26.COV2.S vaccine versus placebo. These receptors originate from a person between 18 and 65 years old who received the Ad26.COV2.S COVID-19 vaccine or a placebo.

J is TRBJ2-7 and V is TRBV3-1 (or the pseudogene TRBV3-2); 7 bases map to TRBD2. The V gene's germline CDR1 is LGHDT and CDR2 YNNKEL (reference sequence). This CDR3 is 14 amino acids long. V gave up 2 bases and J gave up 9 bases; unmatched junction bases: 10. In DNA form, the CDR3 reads TGTGCCAGCAGCCAAATGACGGCGGGGGTGTGGCAGTACTTC. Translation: CASSQMTAGVWQYF.

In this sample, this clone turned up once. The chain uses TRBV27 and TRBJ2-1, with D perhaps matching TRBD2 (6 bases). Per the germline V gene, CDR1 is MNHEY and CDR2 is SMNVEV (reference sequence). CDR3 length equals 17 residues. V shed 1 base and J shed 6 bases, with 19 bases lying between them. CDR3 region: CASSLYARRAGRNEQFF. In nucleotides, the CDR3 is TGTGCCAGCAGTTTATATGCGCGGAGGGCAGGGCGCAATGAGCAGTTCTTC.

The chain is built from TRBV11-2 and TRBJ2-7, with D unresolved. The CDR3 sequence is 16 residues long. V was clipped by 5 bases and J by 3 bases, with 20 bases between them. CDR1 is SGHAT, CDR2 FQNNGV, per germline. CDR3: CASSPPPSRINYEQYF. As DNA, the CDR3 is TGTGCCAGCAGCCCCCCACCCTCACGCATCAACTACGAGCAGTACTTC.

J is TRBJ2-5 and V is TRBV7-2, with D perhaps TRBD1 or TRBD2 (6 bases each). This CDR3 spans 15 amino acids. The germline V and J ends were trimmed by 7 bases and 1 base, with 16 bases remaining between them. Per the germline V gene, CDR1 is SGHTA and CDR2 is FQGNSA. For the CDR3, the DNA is TGTGCCAGCAACAAGGGGGGCGGGCTCCAAGAGACCCAGTACTTC. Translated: CASNKGGGLQETQYF.

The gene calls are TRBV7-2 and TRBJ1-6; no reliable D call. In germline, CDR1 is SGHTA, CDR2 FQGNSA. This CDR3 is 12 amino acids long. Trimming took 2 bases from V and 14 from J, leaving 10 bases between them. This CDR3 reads CASSLIAGALHF. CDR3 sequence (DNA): TGTGCCAGCAGCTTAATCGCTGGGGCCCTCCACTTT.

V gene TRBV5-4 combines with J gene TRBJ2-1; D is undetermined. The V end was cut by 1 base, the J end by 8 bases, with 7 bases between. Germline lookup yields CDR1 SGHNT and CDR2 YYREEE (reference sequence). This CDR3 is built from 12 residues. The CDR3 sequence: CASSLRLDEQFF. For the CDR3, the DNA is TGTGCCAGCAGCTTGCGTTTGGATGAGCAGTTCTTC.

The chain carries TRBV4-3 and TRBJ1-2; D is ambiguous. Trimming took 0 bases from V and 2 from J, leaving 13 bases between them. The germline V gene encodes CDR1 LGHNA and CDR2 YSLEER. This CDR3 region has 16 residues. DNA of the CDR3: TGCGCCAGCAGCCAAGATTTATCGGGCGGGAACTATGGCTACACCTTC. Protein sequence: CASSQDLSGGNYGYTF.

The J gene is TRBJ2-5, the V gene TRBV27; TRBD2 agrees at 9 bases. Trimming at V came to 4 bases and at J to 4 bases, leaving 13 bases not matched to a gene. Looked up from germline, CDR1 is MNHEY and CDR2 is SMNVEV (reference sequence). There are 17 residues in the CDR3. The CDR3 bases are TGTGCCAGCAGTTCCGAGGGCGGGGGGGCGTCTTCAGAGACCCAGTACTTC. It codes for CASSSEGGGASSETQYF.

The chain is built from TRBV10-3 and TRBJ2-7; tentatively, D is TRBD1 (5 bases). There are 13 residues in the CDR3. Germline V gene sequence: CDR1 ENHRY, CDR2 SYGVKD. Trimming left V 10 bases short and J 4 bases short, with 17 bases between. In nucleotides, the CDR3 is TGTGCCACCGGTGTAGACAGACCTTACGAGCAGTACTTC. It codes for CATGVDRPYEQYF.

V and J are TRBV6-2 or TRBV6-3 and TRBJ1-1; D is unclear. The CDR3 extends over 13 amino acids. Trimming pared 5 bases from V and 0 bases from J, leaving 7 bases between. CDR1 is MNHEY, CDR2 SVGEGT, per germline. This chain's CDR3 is CASSPVLNTEAFF. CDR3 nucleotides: TGTGCCAGCAGTCCCGTATTGAACACTGAAGCTTTCTTT.

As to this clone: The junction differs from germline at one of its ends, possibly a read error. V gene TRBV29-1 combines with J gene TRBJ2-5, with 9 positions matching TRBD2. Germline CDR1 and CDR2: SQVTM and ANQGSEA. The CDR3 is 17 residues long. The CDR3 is CSAEGLAGYTSQETQYF. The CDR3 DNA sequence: TGCAGCGCTGAAGGGCTAGCGGGGTACACCTCCCAAGAGACCCAGTACTTC.

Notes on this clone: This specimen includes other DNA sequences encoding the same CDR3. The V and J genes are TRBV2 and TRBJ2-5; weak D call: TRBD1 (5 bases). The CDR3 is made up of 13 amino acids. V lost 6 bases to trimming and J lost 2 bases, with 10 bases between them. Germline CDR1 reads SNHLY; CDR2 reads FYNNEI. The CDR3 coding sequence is TGTGCCAGCAGCGCGGACACACAAGAGACCCAGTACTTC. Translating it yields CASSADTQETQYF.

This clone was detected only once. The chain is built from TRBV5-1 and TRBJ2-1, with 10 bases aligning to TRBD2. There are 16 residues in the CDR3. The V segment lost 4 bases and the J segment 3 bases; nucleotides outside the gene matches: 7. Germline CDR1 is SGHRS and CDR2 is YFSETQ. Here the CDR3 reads CASSPQLAGGYNEQFF. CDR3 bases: TGCGCCAGCAGCCCCCAATTAGCGGGGGGCTACAATGAGCAGTTCTTC. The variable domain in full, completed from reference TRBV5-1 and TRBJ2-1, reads KAGVTQTPRYLIKTRGQQVTLSCSPISGHRSVSWYQQTPGQGLQFLFEYFSETQRNKGNFPGRFSGRQFSNSRSEMNVSTLELGDSALYLCASSPQLAGGYNEQFFGPGTRLTVL.

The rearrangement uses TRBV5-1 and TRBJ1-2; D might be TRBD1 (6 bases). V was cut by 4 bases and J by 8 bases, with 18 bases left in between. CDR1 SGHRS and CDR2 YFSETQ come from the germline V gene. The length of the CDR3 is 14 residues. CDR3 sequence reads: CASSDLSGVYGYTF. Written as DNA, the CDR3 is TGCGCCAGCAGCGATCTTTCAGGGGTCTACGGCTACACCTTC.

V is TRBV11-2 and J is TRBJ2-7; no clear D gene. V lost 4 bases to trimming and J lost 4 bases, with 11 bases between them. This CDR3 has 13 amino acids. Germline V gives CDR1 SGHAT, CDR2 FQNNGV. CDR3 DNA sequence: TGTGCCAGCAGCTCGGCCACCGAGTACGAGCAGTACTTC. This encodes CASSSATEYEQYF. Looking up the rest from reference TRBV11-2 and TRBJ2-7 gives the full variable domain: EAGVAQSPRYKIIEKRQSVAFWCNPISGHATLYWYQQILGQGPKLLIQFQNNGVVDDSQLPKDRFSAERLKGVDSTLKIQPAKLEDSAVYLCASSSATEYEQYFGPGTRLTVT.

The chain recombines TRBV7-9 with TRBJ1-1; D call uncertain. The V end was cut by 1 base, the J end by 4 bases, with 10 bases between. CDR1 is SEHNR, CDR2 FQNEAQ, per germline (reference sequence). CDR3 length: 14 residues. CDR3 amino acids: CASSLGSTPTEAFF. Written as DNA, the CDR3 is TGTGCCAGCAGCTTAGGGTCAACTCCCACTGAAGCTTTCTTT.

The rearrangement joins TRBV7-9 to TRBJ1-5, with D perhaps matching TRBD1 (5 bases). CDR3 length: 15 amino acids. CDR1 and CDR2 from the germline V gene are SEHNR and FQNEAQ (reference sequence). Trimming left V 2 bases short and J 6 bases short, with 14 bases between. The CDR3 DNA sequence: TGTGCCAGCAGCTTACACGAGGGGCTTGGTCAGCCCCAGCATTTT. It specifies CASSLHEGLGQPQHF. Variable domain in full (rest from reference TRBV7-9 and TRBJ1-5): DTGVSQNPRHKITKRGQNVTFRCDPISEHNRLYWYRQTLGQGPEFLTYFQNEAQLEKSRLLSDRFSAERPKGSFSTLEIQRTEQGDSAMYLCASSLHEGLGQPQHFGDGTRLSIL.

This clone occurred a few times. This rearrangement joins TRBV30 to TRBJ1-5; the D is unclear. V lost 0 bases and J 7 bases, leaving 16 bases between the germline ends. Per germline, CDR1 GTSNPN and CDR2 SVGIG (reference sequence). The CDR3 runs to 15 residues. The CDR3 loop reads CAWSVKGWGYQPQHF. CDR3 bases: TGTGCCTGGAGTGTTAAGGGCTGGGGTTACCAGCCCCAGCATTTT.

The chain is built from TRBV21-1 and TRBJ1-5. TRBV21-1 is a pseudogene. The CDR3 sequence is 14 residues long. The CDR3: CASKKGLGNQPQHF. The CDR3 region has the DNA TGTGCCAGCAAAAAGGGATTGGGCAATCAGCCCCAGCATTTT.

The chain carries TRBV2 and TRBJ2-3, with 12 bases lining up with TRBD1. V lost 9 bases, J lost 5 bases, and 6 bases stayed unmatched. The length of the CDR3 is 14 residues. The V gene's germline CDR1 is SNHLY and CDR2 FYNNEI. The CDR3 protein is CARGTGGVGDTQYF. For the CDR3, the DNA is TGTGCCAGAGGGACAGGGGGCGTCGGAGATACGCAGTATTTT. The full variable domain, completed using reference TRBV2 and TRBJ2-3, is EPEVTQTPSHQVTQMGQEVILRCVPISNHLYFYWYRQILGQKVEFLVSFYNNEISEKSEIFDDQFSVERPDGSNFTLKIRSTKLEDSAMYFCARGTGGVGDTQYFGPGTRLTVL.

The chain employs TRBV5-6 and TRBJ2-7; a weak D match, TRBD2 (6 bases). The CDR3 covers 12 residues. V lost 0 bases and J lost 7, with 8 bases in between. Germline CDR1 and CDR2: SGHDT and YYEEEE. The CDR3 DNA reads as TGTGCCAGCAGCTTGGTGGGGGGAGAGCAGTACTTC. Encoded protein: CASSLVGGEQYF.

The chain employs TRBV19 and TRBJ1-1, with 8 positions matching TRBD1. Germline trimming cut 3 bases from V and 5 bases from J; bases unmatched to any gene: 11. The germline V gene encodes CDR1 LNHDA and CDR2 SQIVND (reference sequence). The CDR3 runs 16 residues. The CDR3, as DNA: TGTGCCAGTAGTATTATTGGCAGGACAGGGCGGACTGAAGCTTTCTTT. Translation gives CASSIIGRTGRTEAFF.

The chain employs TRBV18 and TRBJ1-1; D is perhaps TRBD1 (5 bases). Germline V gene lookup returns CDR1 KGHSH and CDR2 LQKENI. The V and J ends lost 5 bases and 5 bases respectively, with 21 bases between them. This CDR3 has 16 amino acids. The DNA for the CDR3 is TGTGCCAGCTCAAGCAGTACGCGCGGGGGAGGGACTGAAGCTTTCTTT. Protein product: CASSSSTRGGGTEAFF.

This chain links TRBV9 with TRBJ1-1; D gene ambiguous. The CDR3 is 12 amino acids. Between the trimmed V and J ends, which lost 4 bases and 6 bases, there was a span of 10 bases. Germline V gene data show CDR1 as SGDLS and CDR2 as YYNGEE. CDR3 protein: CASSPLRAEAFF. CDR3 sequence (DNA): TGTGCCAGCAGCCCCCTGAGAGCTGAAGCTTTCTTT.

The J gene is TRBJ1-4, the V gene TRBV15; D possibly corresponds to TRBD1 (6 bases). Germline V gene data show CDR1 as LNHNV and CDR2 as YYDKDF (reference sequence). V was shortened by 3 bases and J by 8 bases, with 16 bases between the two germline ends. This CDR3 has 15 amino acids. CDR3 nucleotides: TGTGCCACCAGCAGGATGGGGGGGGCTCGAGAAAAACTGTTTTTT. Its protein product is CATSRMGGAREKLFF.

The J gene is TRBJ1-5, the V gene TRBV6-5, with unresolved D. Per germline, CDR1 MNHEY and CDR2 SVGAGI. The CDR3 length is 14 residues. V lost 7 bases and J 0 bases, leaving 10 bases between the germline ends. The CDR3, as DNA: TGTGCCAGCACTACGGACTATAGCAATCAGCCCCAGCATTTT. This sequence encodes CASTTDYSNQPQHF.

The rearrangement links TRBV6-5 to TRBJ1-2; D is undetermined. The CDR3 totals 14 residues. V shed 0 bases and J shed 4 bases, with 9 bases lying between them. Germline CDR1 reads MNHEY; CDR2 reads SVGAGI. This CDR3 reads CASSYSVHPYGYTF. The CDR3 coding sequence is TGTGCCAGCAGTTACTCGGTACATCCCTATGGCTACACCTTC.

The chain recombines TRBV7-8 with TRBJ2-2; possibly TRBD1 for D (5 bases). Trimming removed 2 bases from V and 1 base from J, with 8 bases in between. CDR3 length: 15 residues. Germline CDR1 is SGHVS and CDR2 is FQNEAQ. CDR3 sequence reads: CASSLSGMNTGELFF. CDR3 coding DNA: TGTGCCAGCAGCTTATCAGGGATGAACACCGGGGAGCTGTTTTTT.

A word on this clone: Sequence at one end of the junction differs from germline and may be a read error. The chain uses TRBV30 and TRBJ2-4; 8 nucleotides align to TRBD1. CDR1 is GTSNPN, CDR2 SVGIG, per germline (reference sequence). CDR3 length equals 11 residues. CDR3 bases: TGTGCCTGGAGTACGGGACAGGTTCCTAACTTC. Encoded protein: CAWSTGQVPNF. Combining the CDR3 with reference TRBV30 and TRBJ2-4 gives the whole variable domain SQTIHQWPATLVQPVGSPLSLECTVEGTSNPNLYWYRQAAGRGLQLLFYSVGIGQISSEVPQNLSASRPQDRQFILSSKKLLLSDSGFYLCAWSTGQVPNFGAGTRLSVL.

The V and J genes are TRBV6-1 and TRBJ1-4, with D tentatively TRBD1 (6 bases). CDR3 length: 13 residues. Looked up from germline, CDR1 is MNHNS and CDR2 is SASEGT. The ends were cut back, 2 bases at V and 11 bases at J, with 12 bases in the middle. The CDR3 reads CASSELYREKLFF. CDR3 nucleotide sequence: TGTGCCAGCAGTGAACTGTACAGGGAGAAACTGTTTTTT.

This CDR3 reads CATSEIRGIGNTIYF. The CDR3 DNA follows: TGTGCCACCAGCGAGATCAGGGGAATAGGAAACACCATATATTTT. The genes are TRBV15 and TRBJ1-3, with a possible D match to TRBD1 (6 bases). The CDR3 consists of 15 residues. Per germline, CDR1 LNHNV and CDR2 YYDKDF (reference sequence). V dropped 5 bases and J dropped 4 bases, with 15 bases sitting between them.

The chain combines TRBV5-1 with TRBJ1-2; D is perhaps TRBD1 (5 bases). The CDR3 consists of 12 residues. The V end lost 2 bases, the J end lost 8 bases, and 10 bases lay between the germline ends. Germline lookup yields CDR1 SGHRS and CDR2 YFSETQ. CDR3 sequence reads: CASSFGAQGYTF. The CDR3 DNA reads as TGCGCCAGCAGCTTTGGGGCTCAGGGCTACACCTTC.